The 12 T cell receptor beta chains in this list originate from one sample, sequenced in a study of cytotoxic CD8 clonotypes in ibrutinib-treated CLL. TCRdb's copy holds only in-frame clones and misses some; the assay was immunoSEQ multiplex PCR. The sample holds about 14,000 clones; about two thirds are singletons and the top ten take 35% to 50%. Sequencing used PBMCs, obtained before ibrutinib treatment. The receptors derive from a human donor with chronic lymphocytic leukemia.

The genes are TRBV29-1 and TRBJ2-7; D is unresolved. V was shortened by 4 bases and J by 1 base, with 8 bases between the two germline ends. Germline lookup yields CDR1 SQVTM and CDR2 ANQGSEA. This CDR3 spans 12 amino acids. CDR3 sequence: CSVGWGSYEQYF. The CDR3 coding sequence is TGCAGCGTTGGTTGGGGTTCCTACGAGCAGTACTTC.

Notes on this clone: With a far larger clone one base away, a read error is the likely cause. V and J are TRBV30 and TRBJ1-2; 9 positions match TRBD1. Trimming at V came to 0 bases and at J to 7 bases, leaving 21 bases not matched to a gene. From germline, CDR1 is GTSNPN and CDR2 SVGIG (reference sequence). CDR3 size: 19 residues. The CDR3 spells CAWSVQQGAWRGWGSGYTF. The CDR3, as DNA: TGTGCCTGGAGTGTACAACAGGGGGCATGGCGGGGATGGGGTAGTGGCTACACCTTC.

The chain couples TRBV7-8 to TRBJ1-2; TRBD1 is a possible D gene (5 bases). The CDR3 length is 13 residues. CDR1 and CDR2 (germline): SGHVS, FQNEAQ. V dropped 6 bases and J dropped 3 bases, with 11 bases sitting between them. The CDR3 nucleotides are TGTGCCAGCAGGAGAGGGGCCGACTATGGCTACACCTTC. This sequence encodes CASRRGADYGYTF.

The chain employs TRBV2 and TRBJ2-3; a possible D gene is TRBD2 (6 bases). V lost 6 bases and J lost 2, with 9 bases in between. Per the germline V gene, CDR1 is SNHLY and CDR2 is FYNNEI. The CDR3 is 13 residues long. CDR3: CASRRTNTDTQYF. The CDR3 DNA reads TGTGCCAGCAGGCGGACTAACACAGATACGCAGTATTTT.

This clone was observed a handful of times. V and J are TRBV7-2 and TRBJ2-4, with D possibly matching TRBD2 (5 bases). The ends were cut back, 0 bases at V and 11 bases at J, with 11 bases in the middle. CDR3 size: 13 residues. CDR1 and CDR2 (germline): SGHTA, FQGNSA. CDR3 nucleotides: TGTGCCAGCAGCTTAGCAGGCGGCGGGTTTCAGTACTTC. This gives the protein CASSLAGGGFQYF.

The chain has TRBV27 and TRBJ2-3; 8 bases agree with TRBD2. The CDR3 runs to 13 residues. The V gene end was trimmed by 5 bases and the J gene end by 4 bases; junction bases not matched to a gene: 2. CDR1 is MNHEY and CDR2 is SMNVEV in the germline V gene (reference sequence). The CDR3 nucleotides are TGTGCCAGCAGTATCGGGGGGGCAGATACGCAGTATTTT. It specifies CASSIGGADTQYF.

This clone came up many times. The rearrangement links TRBV30 to TRBJ1-1, with D possibly matching TRBD1 (6 bases). Germline V CDR1 and CDR2: GTSNPN, SVGIG (reference sequence). The CDR3 is made up of 13 amino acids. Trimming shortened V by 3 bases and J by 1 base, and 9 bases separated the two germline ends. CDR3 sequence reads: CAWSKQGNTEAFF. The CDR3 DNA reads as TGTGCCTGGAGCAAACAGGGGAACACTGAAGCTTTCTTT.

V gene TRBV19 combines with J gene TRBJ2-1, with D perhaps TRBD1 (5 bases). Trimming stripped 4 bases from V and 6 bases from J, with 37 bases between. Germline loops: CDR1 LNHDA, CDR2 SQIVND (reference sequence). CDR3 size: 22 residues. CDR3 sequence: CASSKRVLRGNVQELRGNEQFF. The CDR3 DNA reads TGTGCCAGTAGTAAACGGGTGCTAAGGGGCAATGTCCAAGAGCTAAGGGGCAATGAGCAGTTCTTC.

This chain uses TRBV19 with TRBJ1-2; D is undetermined. The CDR3 runs 15 residues. Germline V gene sequence: CDR1 LNHDA, CDR2 SQIVND (reference sequence). The V gene lost 6 bases and the J gene lost 0 bases, with 14 bases spanning the gap. In DNA form, the CDR3 reads TGTGCCAGTAGCACTTCTCGGGCAGCTAACTATGGCTACACCTTC. This gives the protein CASSTSRAANYGYTF. The full variable domain, with the rest looked up from reference TRBV19 and TRBJ1-2, is DGGITQSPKYLFRKEGQNVTLSCEQNLNHDAMYWYRQDPGQGLRLIYYSQIVNDFQKGDIAEGYSVSREKKESFPLTVTSAQKNPTAFYLCASSTSRAANYGYTFGSGTRLTVV.

This chain links TRBV7-9 with TRBJ1-5, with no clear D. V gave up 0 bases and J gave up 4 bases, with 7 bases separating them. CDR1 and CDR2 from the germline V gene are SEHNR and FQNEAQ (reference sequence). The CDR3 runs to 14 residues. The CDR3 sequence is CASSLAARNQPQHF. In DNA, the CDR3 is TGTGCCAGCAGCTTAGCGGCGCGTAATCAGCCCCAGCATTTT. Filled out from reference TRBV7-9 and TRBJ1-5, the complete variable domain reads DTGVSQNPRHKITKRGQNVTFRCDPISEHNRLYWYRQTLGQGPEFLTYFQNEAQLEKSRLLSDRFSAERPKGSFSTLEIQRTEQGDSAMYLCASSLAARNQPQHFGDGTRLSIL.

J is TRBJ1-2 and V is TRBV5-6, with TRBD1 matching over 8 bases. J lost 4 bases, V lost 3 bases, and 5 bases had no gene match. The CDR3 length is 14 residues. The germline gives CDR1 SGHDT, CDR2 YYEEEE. Written as DNA, the CDR3 is TGTGCCAGCAGCTGGGGACAGGCGCCCTATGGCTACACCTTC. This translates into CASSWGQAPYGYTF. Looking up the rest from reference TRBV5-6 and TRBJ1-2 gives the full variable domain: DAGVTQSPTHLIKTRGQQVTLRCSPKSGHDTVSWYQQALGQGPQFIFQYYEEEERQRGNFPDRFSGHQFPNYSSELNVNALLLGDSALYLCASSWGQAPYGYTFGSGTRLTVV.

Only one count was recorded for this clone. V is TRBV11-2 and J is TRBJ1-1; 7 nucleotides align to TRBD1. V gave up 3 bases and J gave up 2 bases; unmatched junction bases: 6. The length of the CDR3 is 15 residues. Per the germline V gene, CDR1 is SGHAT and CDR2 is FQNNGV. The CDR3 coding sequence is TGTGCCAGCAGCTTTGAGTGGACAGGCAACACTGAAGCTTTCTTT. Encoded protein: CASSFEWTGNTEAFF. Variable domain in full (rest from reference TRBV11-2 and TRBJ1-1): EAGVAQSPRYKIIEKRQSVAFWCNPISGHATLYWYQQILGQGPKLLIQFQNNGVVDDSQLPKDRFSAERLKGVDSTLKIQPAKLEDSAVYLCASSFEWTGNTEAFFGQGTRLTVV.